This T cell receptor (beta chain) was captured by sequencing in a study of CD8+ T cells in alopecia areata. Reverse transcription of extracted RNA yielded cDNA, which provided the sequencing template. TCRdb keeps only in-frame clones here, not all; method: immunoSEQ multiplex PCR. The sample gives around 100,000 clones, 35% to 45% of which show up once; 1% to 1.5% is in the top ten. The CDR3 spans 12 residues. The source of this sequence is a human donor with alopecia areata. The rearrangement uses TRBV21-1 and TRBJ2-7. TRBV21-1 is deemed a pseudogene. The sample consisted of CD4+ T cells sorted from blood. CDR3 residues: CASSKGVEFQYF. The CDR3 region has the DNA TGTGCCAGCAGCAAGGGGGTTGAGTTCCAGTACTTC.